This T cell receptor (beta chain) was obtained from a study of cytomegalovirus exposure and HLA in healthy donors. Broader study findings: TCR beta V- and J-gene trimming was later associated with a missense DCLRE1C variant.

Use of 60 Vbeta and 13 Jbeta primers characterized the PCR. The repertoire was sequenced with immunoSEQ multiplex PCR; TCRdb's copy has only in-frame clones and lacks some. This sample has 100,000 to 150,000 clones, with 77% found just once. As regards this clone: Its antigen is still unknown.

CDR1 is SGHNT, CDR2 YYREEE, per germline (reference sequence). CDR3 size: 15 residues. V shed 1 base and J 5 bases; nucleotides not matched to a gene: 7. This sequence originates from a woman aged 55-69 years in good health and CMV-seronegative. The chain uses TRBV5-4 and TRBJ2-7; 9 positions match TRBD2. Input material: PBMCs. The CDR3 sequence is CASSLRAGGPHEQYF. The CDR3 bases are TGTGCCAGCAGCTTGCGTGCGGGAGGGCCCCACGAGCAGTACTTC.